The entry below gives a single T cell receptor beta chain sequence along with its context. This sample is drawn from a study of PD-L1 blockade in urothelial cancer. V shed 5 bases, J shed 1 base, and the junction held 2 bases outside the gene matches. This CDR3 contains 14 residues. The germline V gene encodes CDR1 MDHEN and CDR2 SYDVKM. Indicated time point: pretreatment peripheral blood. This table comes from immunoSEQ multiplex PCR, and its TCRdb copy is limited to in-frame clones, with some not included. The sample lists over 75,000 clones, around 89% occurring once. The material sequenced was PBMCs, taken around atezolizumab (anti-PD-L1) treatment. The receptor comes from a woman at least 80 years old with urothelial cancer. V usage is TRBV28 and J usage is TRBJ2-7; 10 positions agree with TRBD2. CDR3 sequence reads: CASSILAGSYEQYF. DNA for the CDR3: TGTGCCAGCAGTATACTAGCGGGATCCTACGAGCAGTACTTC.